This entry describes one T cell receptor (beta chain). The sample is drawn from a study of T cell changes during pregnancy in multiple sclerosis. V shed 3 bases and J 6 bases; nucleotides not matched to a gene: 10. The CDR3 loop spans 17 amino acids. The germline V gene encodes CDR1 LNHDA and CDR2 SQIVND (reference sequence). The method was immunoSEQ multiplex PCR; TCRdb's version includes in-frame clones alone and lacks a portion of them. The sample has under 70,000 clones; around 94% are singletons. Sequencing was performed on CD8+ T cells from peripheral blood mononuclear cells, taken after pregnancy. The TCR originated in a female donor with multiple sclerosis, enrolled in a pregnancy study. The chain joins TRBV19 to TRBJ2-1, with 11 bases matching TRBD2. The CDR3 bases are TGTGCCAGTAGTATTAGTGTAGGGCTAGCGGGAGGCAATGAGCAGTTCTTC. Translated: CASSISVGLAGGNEQFF.